This T cell receptor (beta chain) was recorded in a study of siplizumab effects on memory and regulatory T cells. Study-wide points: In siplizumab cultures, the suppressive function of proliferating Tregs remained unconfirmed. Roughly 80-95% of proliferating CD4+ or CD8+ clones defied assignment to a naive or memory phenotype. Unstimulated subsets were the mapping target of only a minor fraction of alloreactive clones.

The CDR3 consists of 11 residues. CDR1 and CDR2 (germline): LNHDA, SQIVND (reference sequence). The germline V and J ends were trimmed by 7 bases and 4 bases, with 7 bases remaining between them. TCRdb keeps only in-frame clones here, not all; method: immunoSEQ multiplex PCR. This sample has some 97,000 clones, with around 92% found just once. The sample holds one count of this clone. Its antigen is unidentified. This TCR was sampled from a human donor in good health. This chain joins TRBV19 and TRBJ1-2; the D gene is possibly TRBD1 (6 bases). The sequencing sample was made of Tregs sorted from blood. CDR3 in amino acids: CASIGGYGYTF. The CDR3, as DNA: TGTGCCAGTATAGGGGGCTATGGCTACACCTTC.